This is a list of T cell receptor beta chains from one sample in a study of vaccination and CD4 T cells after COVID-19. TCRdb fed the PCR reads into MiXCR, producing one record per CDR3 protein. The table has some 25,000 distinct CDR3 sequences, about 46% seen once. These receptors' targets are unknown. Material: CD4+ T cells from blood, cultured in vitro. The receptor source for this set is a human donor who had recovered from COVID-19. Both conserved end residues are part of each CDR3. The order of the fields is CDR3 length, clone size, D gene, J gene, V gene, CDR3 protein, CDR3 DNA. A D gene is named only where the DNA matches it firmly. Some rows mark clone size as missing; the rest say once, few, many or name a class of expanded clone.

14,once,.,TRBJ2-6,TRBV20-1,CSARPISGANVLTF,TGCAGTGCTAGGCCAATCTCTGGGGCCAACGTCCTGACTTTC
13,.,.,TRBJ1-2,TRBV7-9,CASSLEIGYGYTF,TGTGCCAGCAGCTTAGAAATTGGCTATGGCTACACCTTC
15,.,.,TRBJ1-2,TRBV20-1,CSARPQGNRVYGYTF,TGCAGTGCTAGACCTCAGGGGAATCGGGTCTATGGCTACACCTTC
13,few,TRBD1,TRBJ1-1,TRBV6-1,CASSSTGVTEAFF,TGTGCCAGCAGCTCGACAGGGGTTACTGAAGCTTTCTTT
14,few,.,TRBJ1-1,TRBV2,CASVGPISSAEAFF,TGTGCCAGCGTTGGGCCCATCTCGAGTGCTGAAGCTTTCTTT
15,few,.,TRBJ1-1,TRBV7-2,CASSYVTRWNTEAFF,TGTGCCAGCAGCTATGTTACACGGTGGAACACTGAAGCTTTCTTT
13,few,.,TRBJ1-2,TRBV7-9,CASSQDSLYGYTF,TGTGCCAGCAGCCAGGACAGCCTCTATGGCTACACCTTC
10,few,.,TRBJ1-1,TRBV29-1,CSVCDPEAFF,TGCAGCGTTTGTGACCCTGAAGCTTTCTTT
14,few,.,TRBJ1-2,TRBV20-1,CSASGARHTYGYTF,TGCAGTGCTAGTGGTGCCCGCCATACCTATGGCTACACCTTC
15,.,.,TRBJ1-3,TRBV21-1,CASQDRDSSKFTIYF,TGTGCCAGTCAAGACAGGGACTCCTCGAAGTTCACCATATATTTT
15,.,TRBD1,TRBJ1-6,TRBV6-5,CASSSRQGWNSPLHF,TGTGCCAGCAGTTCGAGACAGGGGTGGAATTCACCCCTCCACTTT
17,.,TRBD1,TRBJ2-2,TRBV19,CARDAGQAVTNTGELFF,TGTGCCAGGGATGCAGGACAGGCGGTTACGAACACCGGGGAGCTGTTTTTT
12,few,TRBD1,TRBJ2-3,TRBV19,CATSGGADTQYF,TGTGCCACCTCAGGGGGTGCAGATACGCAGTATTTT
14,few,.,TRBJ2-2,TRBV7-2,CASSFSPASGELFF,TGTGCCAGCAGCTTTAGTCCGGCGTCCGGGGAGCTGTTTTTT